This T cell receptor beta chain was recovered during a study of cytomegalovirus exposure and HLA in healthy donors. The table came from immunoSEQ multiplex PCR; TCRdb's copy has only in-frame clones and leaves some out. The sample lists 97,000 or so clones, roughly 87% seen once, with 5.5% to 7% in the top ten. In germline, CDR1 is KGHSH, CDR2 LQKENI. The length of the CDR3 is 14 residues. Trimming removed 0 bases at V and 7 bases at J, with 10 bases between. The source of this sequence is a man younger than 35 in good health and CMV-seropositive. The genes are TRBV18 and TRBJ2-1; D is uncertain. Source material: PBMCs. The CDR3 region has the DNA TGTGCCAGCTCACCACCGAACAGCCTAAATGAGCAGTTCTTC. As protein: CASSPPNSLNEQFF.